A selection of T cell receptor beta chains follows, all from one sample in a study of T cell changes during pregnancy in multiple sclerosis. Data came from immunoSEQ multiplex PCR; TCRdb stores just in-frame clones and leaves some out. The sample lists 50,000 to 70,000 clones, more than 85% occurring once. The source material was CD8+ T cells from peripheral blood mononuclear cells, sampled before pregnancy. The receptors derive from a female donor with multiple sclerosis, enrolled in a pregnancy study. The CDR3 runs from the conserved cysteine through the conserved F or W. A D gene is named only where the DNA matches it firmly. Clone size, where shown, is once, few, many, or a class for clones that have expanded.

CDR3 protein: CAISELGESNQPQHF
CDR3 DNA: TGTGCCATCAGTGAGTTGGGCGAGAGCAATCAGCCCCAGCATTTT
D gene: NA
J gene: TRBJ1-5
clone size: NA
V gene: TRBV10-3

CDR3 protein: CATSRDKGTGYHYEQYF
CDR3 DNA: TGTGCCACCAGCAGAGATAAGGGGACAGGGTATCACTACGAGCAGTACTTC
D gene: TRBD1
J gene: TRBJ2-7
clone size: few
V gene: TRBV15

CDR3 protein: CASSAPRGPGELFF
CDR3 DNA: TGTGCCAGCAGCGCACCCCGGGGTCCCGGGGAGCTGTTTTTT
D gene: NA
J gene: TRBJ2-2
clone size: NA
V gene: TRBV9

CDR3 protein: CASSLPGQATYEQYF
CDR3 DNA: TGTGCCAGTAGCCTACCCGGACAGGCTACCTACGAGCAGTACTTC
D gene: TRBD1
J gene: TRBJ2-7
clone size: NA
V gene: TRBV19

CDR3 protein: CASSRSTSVQETQYF
CDR3 DNA: TGTGCCAGCAGTCGATCGACTAGCGTACAAGAGACCCAGTACTTC
D gene: TRBD2
J gene: TRBJ2-5
clone size: NA
V gene: TRBV7-9

CDR3 protein: CACHRRGLGHHEQFF
CDR3 DNA: TGTGCCTGCCACCGACGTGGCTTAGGACACCATGAGCAGTTCTTC
D gene: NA
J gene: TRBJ2-1
clone size: NA
V gene: TRBV30

CDR3 protein: CASSWRGLAGELFF
CDR3 DNA: TGTGCCAGCAGCTGGAGGGGGCTGGCCGGGGAGCTGTTTTTT
D gene: NA
J gene: TRBJ2-2
clone size: NA
V gene: TRBV11-3

CDR3 protein: CASGPESRDEQFF
CDR3 DNA: TGTGCTAGTGGTCCGGAGAGCAGGGATGAGCAGTTCTTC
D gene: NA
J gene: TRBJ2-1
clone size: NA
V gene: TRBV12-5

CDR3 protein: CASTEARGSYNEQFF
CDR3 DNA: TGTGCCAGCACCGAAGCCAGGGGCTCCTACAATGAGCAGTTCTTC
D gene: NA
J gene: TRBJ2-1
clone size: NA
V gene: TRBV6-5

CDR3 protein: CASSHEESLRAFF
CDR3 DNA: TGTGCCAGCAGCCATGAGGAAAGCCTCAGAGCTTTCTTT
D gene: NA
J gene: TRBJ1-1
clone size: few
V gene: TRBV7-8

CDR3 protein: CASSVGSIDYEQYF
CDR3 DNA: TGTGCCAGCAGCGTGGGCAGCATCGACTACGAGCAGTACTTC
D gene: NA
J gene: TRBJ2-7
clone size: NA
V gene: TRBV9

CDR3 protein: CASSFRGTGKNTEAFF
CDR3 DNA: TGTGCCAGCAGCTTTAGGGGGACAGGAAAAAACACTGAAGCTTTCTTT
D gene: TRBD1
J gene: TRBJ1-1
clone size: once
V gene: TRBV7-9

CDR3 protein: CASSLFTTGLHTEAFF
CDR3 DNA: TGTGCCAGCAGCTTATTTACAACCGGACTGCACACTGAAGCTTTCTTT
D gene: NA
J gene: TRBJ1-1
clone size: NA
V gene: TRBV13

CDR3 protein: CASTSGGYETQYF
CDR3 DNA: TGTGCCAGCACAAGCGGGGGGTACGAGACCCAGTACTTC
D gene: TRBD2
J gene: TRBJ2-5
clone size: NA
V gene: TRBV19

CDR3 protein: CASRTSGGSRDTQYF
CDR3 DNA: TGTGCCAGTAGAACTAGCGGGGGATCCAGGGATACGCAGTATTTT
D gene: TRBD2
J gene: TRBJ2-3
clone size: NA
V gene: TRBV19

CDR3 protein: CASSESQGTYEQYF
CDR3 DNA: TGTGCCAGCAGTGAGAGCCAGGGGACCTACGAGCAGTACTTC
D gene: NA
J gene: TRBJ2-7
clone size: once
V gene: TRBV2

CDR3 protein: CASSPRLGNEQFF
CDR3 DNA: TGTGCCAGCAGCCCCCGACTAGGAAATGAGCAGTTCTTC
D gene: NA
J gene: TRBJ2-1
clone size: NA
V gene: TRBV7-3

CDR3 protein: CASRTSTGGLNTEAFF
CDR3 DNA: TGTGCCAGCAGAACCTCCACCGGAGGCCTGAACACTGAAGCTTTCTTT
D gene: NA
J gene: TRBJ1-1
clone size: NA
V gene: TRBV7-9

CDR3 protein: CASSPPVRGSTEAFF
CDR3 DNA: TGTGCCAGCAGCCCGCCTGTGCGGGGGAGTACTGAAGCTTTCTTT
D gene: NA
J gene: TRBJ1-1
clone size: NA
V gene: TRBV7-9

CDR3 protein: CASSGQGDTDTQYF
CDR3 DNA: TGTGCCAGCAGTGGACAGGGGGACACAGATACGCAGTATTTT
D gene: TRBD1
J gene: TRBJ2-3
clone size: NA
V gene: TRBV6-4

CDR3 protein: CASSLAGEDEQYF
CDR3 DNA: TGTGCCAGCAGCTTAGCGGGGGAGGACGAGCAGTACTTC
D gene: NA
J gene: TRBJ2-7
clone size: NA
V gene: TRBV11-3

CDR3 protein: CASSQEGSAGETQYF
CDR3 DNA: TGCGCCAGCAGCCAAGAAGGGTCAGCAGGGGAGACCCAGTACTTC
D gene: NA
J gene: TRBJ2-5
clone size: NA
V gene: TRBV4-1

CDR3 protein: CASRSNEQYF
CDR3 DNA: TGTGCCAGCAGGAGCAACGAGCAGTACTTC
D gene: NA
J gene: TRBJ2-7
clone size: NA
V gene: TRBV6-1

CDR3 protein: CASSLVGGGRTRNTIYF
CDR3 DNA: TGTGCCAGCAGCTTAGTCGGAGGTGGACGGACGCGAAACACCATATATTTT
D gene: NA
J gene: TRBJ1-3
clone size: NA
V gene: TRBV7-9

CDR3 protein: CASSYGPGAYEQYF
CDR3 DNA: TGTGCCAGCAGTTACGGGCCGGGAGCCTACGAGCAGTACTTC
D gene: NA
J gene: TRBJ2-7
clone size: NA
V gene: TRBV6-5

CDR3 protein: CASSFLRGEVANEKLFF
CDR3 DNA: TGTGCCAGCAGTTTCCTTCGGGGAGAGGTGGCTAATGAAAAACTGTTTTTT
D gene: NA
J gene: TRBJ1-4
clone size: NA
V gene: TRBV27

CDR3 protein: CASTDRGPIYEQYF
CDR3 DNA: TGTGCCAGCACCGACAGGGGTCCCATCTACGAGCAGTACTTC
D gene: TRBD1
J gene: TRBJ2-7
clone size: NA
V gene: TRBV11-2

CDR3 protein: CASSRLALTYEQYF
CDR3 DNA: TGTGCCAGCAGTCGACTAGCGCTAACCTACGAGCAGTACTTC
D gene: TRBD2
J gene: TRBJ2-7
clone size: NA
V gene: TRBV5-5

CDR3 protein: CASSLSFNTGANIQYF
CDR3 DNA: TGTGCCAGCAGCTTAAGCTTTAATACAGGGGCCAACATTCAGTACTTC
D gene: TRBD1
J gene: TRBJ2-4
clone size: NA
V gene: TRBV7-9

CDR3 protein: CASSRGIGNQPQHF
CDR3 DNA: TGTGCCAGCAGTAGGGGAATCGGGAATCAGCCCCAGCATTTT
D gene: NA
J gene: TRBJ1-5
clone size: few
V gene: TRBV5-6

CDR3 protein: CASSIGGKKTQYF
CDR3 DNA: TGTGCCAGCAGCATCGGGGGTAAAAAGACCCAGTACTTC
D gene: NA
J gene: TRBJ2-5
clone size: NA
V gene: TRBV13

CDR3 protein: CASSWTVTGELFF
CDR3 DNA: TGTGCCAGCAGCTGGACAGTGACCGGGGAGCTGTTTTTT
D gene: NA
J gene: TRBJ2-2
clone size: NA
V gene: TRBV7-9

CDR3 protein: CASSLLDRGLIYEQYF
CDR3 DNA: TGTGCCAGCAGCTTGTTGGACAGGGGGCTCATCTACGAGCAGTACTTC
D gene: TRBD1
J gene: TRBJ2-7
clone size: NA
V gene: TRBV5-4

CDR3 protein: CSAVLAGGRGDTQYF
CDR3 DNA: TGCAGCGCCGTACTAGCGGGGGGGCGAGGAGATACGCAGTATTTT
D gene: TRBD2
J gene: TRBJ2-3
clone size: NA
V gene: TRBV29-1

CDR3 protein: CSVEQGVGYGYTF
CDR3 DNA: TGCAGCGTCGAACAGGGGGTCGGCTATGGCTACACCTTC
D gene: TRBD1
J gene: TRBJ1-2
clone size: NA
V gene: TRBV29-1

CDR3 protein: CSVEIWDRGSYEQYF
CDR3 DNA: TGCAGCGTTGAGATCTGGGACAGGGGCTCCTACGAGCAGTACTTC
D gene: TRBD1
J gene: TRBJ2-7
clone size: NA
V gene: TRBV29-1

CDR3 protein: CASSGSSGAPYEQYF
CDR3 DNA: TGTGCCAGCAGCGGTTCTAGCGGGGCTCCCTACGAGCAGTACTTC
D gene: TRBD2
J gene: TRBJ2-7
clone size: NA
V gene: TRBV5-5

CDR3 protein: CASSPGGSHEQYF
CDR3 DNA: TGCGCCAGCAGTCCAGGGGGCTCCCACGAGCAGTACTTC
D gene: TRBD1
J gene: TRBJ2-7
clone size: NA
V gene: TRBV10-1

CDR3 protein: CASSLGGAAEQFF
CDR3 DNA: TGTGCCAGCAGTTTGGGCGGGGCTGCTGAGCAGTTCTTC
D gene: NA
J gene: TRBJ2-1
clone size: NA
V gene: TRBV27

CDR3 protein: CSAPGGPRGEQYF
CDR3 DNA: TGCAGCGCCCCTGGGGGCCCCCGGGGCGAGCAGTACTTC
D gene: NA
J gene: TRBJ2-7
clone size: NA
V gene: TRBV29-1

CDR3 protein: CASSPGTVTDTQYF
CDR3 DNA: TGTGCCAGCAGTCCCGGGACAGTCACAGATACGCAGTATTTT
D gene: NA
J gene: TRBJ2-3
clone size: NA
V gene: TRBV21-1

CDR3 protein: CASSLGRGNEQFF
CDR3 DNA: TGTGCCAGCAGCTTGGGCAGGGGCAATGAGCAGTTCTTC
D gene: NA
J gene: TRBJ2-1
clone size: NA
V gene: TRBV5-4

CDR3 protein: CASSQGPGRGTEAFF
CDR3 DNA: TGTGCCAGCAGCCAGGGGCCGGGACGAGGAACTGAAGCTTTCTTT
D gene: NA
J gene: TRBJ1-1
clone size: medium-sized
V gene: TRBV7-9

CDR3 protein: CSVEWGTGDEKLFF
CDR3 DNA: TGCAGCGTTGAATGGGGGACAGGGGATGAAAAACTGTTTTTT
D gene: TRBD1
J gene: TRBJ1-4
clone size: NA
V gene: TRBV29-1

CDR3 protein: CAISTGDSNQPQHF
CDR3 DNA: TGTGCCATCAGTACAGGGGATAGCAATCAGCCCCAGCATTTT
D gene: TRBD1
J gene: TRBJ1-5
clone size: once
V gene: TRBV6-6

CDR3 protein: CASTTRDYRESTGELFF
CDR3 DNA: TGCGCCAGCACCACTAGGGACTATCGGGAGTCCACCGGGGAGCTGTTTTTT
D gene: TRBD2
J gene: TRBJ2-2
clone size: NA
V gene: TRBV10-1

CDR3 protein: CASSSVAGGSGELFF
CDR3 DNA: TGTGCCAGCAGCTCGGTCGCGGGGGGGAGCGGGGAGCTGTTTTTT
D gene: TRBD2
J gene: TRBJ2-2
clone size: once
V gene: TRBV11-2

CDR3 protein: CASSVDPGLVDEQFF
CDR3 DNA: TGTGCCAGCAGCGTCGACCCTGGACTAGTCGATGAGCAGTTCTTC
D gene: TRBD2
J gene: TRBJ2-1
clone size: NA
V gene: TRBV9

CDR3 protein: CASSDRSNQPQHF
CDR3 DNA: TGTGCCAGCAGTGACAGGAGCAATCAGCCCCAGCATTTT
D gene: NA
J gene: TRBJ1-5
clone size: NA
V gene: TRBV27

CDR3 protein: CASSPRRDYGYTF
CDR3 DNA: TGTGCCAGCAGTCCTCGTAGAGACTATGGCTACACCTTC
D gene: NA
J gene: TRBJ1-2
clone size: NA
V gene: TRBV6-5

CDR3 protein: CASSLGQGSYEQYF
CDR3 DNA: TGCGCCAGCAGCTTGGGACAGGGTAGTTACGAGCAGTACTTC
D gene: TRBD1
J gene: TRBJ2-7
clone size: NA
V gene: TRBV5-1

CDR3 protein: CASIGGVSQETQYF
CDR3 DNA: TGTGCCAGCATAGGCGGGGTATCCCAAGAGACCCAGTACTTC
D gene: NA
J gene: TRBJ2-5
clone size: NA
V gene: TRBV6-6

CDR3 protein: CASSFLGTGGDTQYF
CDR3 DNA: TGTGCCAGCAGTTTTCTGGGGACAGGGGGCGATACGCAGTATTTT
D gene: TRBD1
J gene: TRBJ2-3
clone size: NA
V gene: TRBV27